The 2 T cell receptor beta chains below all came from one sample that was sequenced in a study of a mutant IDH1 vaccine in newly diagnosed glioma. As for time point: baseline, week 1 (first vaccination visit). Treatment of the sample: pre-vaccination baseline after standard-of-care therapy. Profiling relied on immunoSEQ multiplex PCR, and the TCRdb table lists in-frame clones only, not all of them. The repertoire holds over 55,000 clones, with 80% to 90% as singletons. The sample in question was peripheral blood mononuclear cells (PBMCs), obtained from a glioma patient treated with radiotherapy, temozolomide or both. These receptors all stem from a woman between 18 and 29 years old with glioma. Some clones in this sample may be carry-over from other donors' samples.

The CDR3 nucleotides are TGTGCCAGCAGTTTATCGAGGCTAAGGGAAGCTTTCTTT. As protein: CASSLSRLREAFF. The V and J genes are TRBV27 and TRBJ1-1, with D unresolved. Germline-derived CDR1 and CDR2 are MNHEY and SMNVEV (reference sequence). The CDR3 spans 13 residues. Trimming left V 0 bases short and J 8 bases short, with 10 bases between.

V usage is TRBV7-2 and J usage is TRBJ1-1, with D perhaps TRBD1 (6 bases). CDR3 size: 14 residues. Germline loops: CDR1 SGHTA, CDR2 FQGNSA. The V end lost 4 bases, the J end lost 0 bases, and 9 bases lay between the germline ends. As DNA, the CDR3 is TGTGCCAGCAGCTGGACAGCCATGAACACTGAAGCTTTCTTT. Its protein is CASSWTAMNTEAFF.